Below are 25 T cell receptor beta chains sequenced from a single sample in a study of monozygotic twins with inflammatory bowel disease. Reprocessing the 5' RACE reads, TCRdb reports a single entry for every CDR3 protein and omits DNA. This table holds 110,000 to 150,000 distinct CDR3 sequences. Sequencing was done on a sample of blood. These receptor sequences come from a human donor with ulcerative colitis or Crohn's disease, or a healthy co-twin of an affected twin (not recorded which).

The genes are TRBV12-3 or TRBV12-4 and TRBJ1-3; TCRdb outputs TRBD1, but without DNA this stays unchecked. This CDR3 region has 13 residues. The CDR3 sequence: CASSGPGPSTIYF.

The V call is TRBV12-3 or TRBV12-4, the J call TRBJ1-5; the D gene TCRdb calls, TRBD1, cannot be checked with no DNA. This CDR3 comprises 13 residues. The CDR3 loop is CASSSGHNQPQHF.

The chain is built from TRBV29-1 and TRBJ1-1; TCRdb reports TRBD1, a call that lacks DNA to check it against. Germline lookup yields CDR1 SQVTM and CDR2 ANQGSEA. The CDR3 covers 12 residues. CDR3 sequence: CSVARGPTEAFF.

The CDR3 region is CASSLGPTGTGAYEQYF. The chain employs TRBV5-1 and TRBJ2-7; TCRdb indicates TRBD1, and absent DNA this call remains unverified. This CDR3 contains 17 residues. Germline CDR1 reads SGHRS; CDR2 reads YFSETQ.

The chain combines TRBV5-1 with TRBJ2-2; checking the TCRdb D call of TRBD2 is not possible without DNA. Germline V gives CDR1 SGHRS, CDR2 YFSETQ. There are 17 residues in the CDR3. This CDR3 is CASSFTAGGPGTGELFF. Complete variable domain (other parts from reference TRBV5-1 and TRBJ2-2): KAGVTQTPRYLIKTRGQQVTLSCSPISGHRSVSWYQQTPGQGLQFLFEYFSETQRNKGNFPGRFSGRQFSNSRSEMNVSTLELGDSALYLCASSFTAGGPGTGELFFGEGSRLTVL.

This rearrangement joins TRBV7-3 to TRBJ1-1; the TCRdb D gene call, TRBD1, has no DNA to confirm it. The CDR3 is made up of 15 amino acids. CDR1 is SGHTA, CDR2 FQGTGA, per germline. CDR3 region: CASSFVGGLNTEAFF.

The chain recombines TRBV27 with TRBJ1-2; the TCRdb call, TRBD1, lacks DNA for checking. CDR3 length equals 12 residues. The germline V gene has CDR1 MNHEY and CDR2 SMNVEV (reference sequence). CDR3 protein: CASGTGVYGYTF.

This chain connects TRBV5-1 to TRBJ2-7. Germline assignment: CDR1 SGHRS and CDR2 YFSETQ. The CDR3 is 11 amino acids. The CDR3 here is CASSFADEQYF. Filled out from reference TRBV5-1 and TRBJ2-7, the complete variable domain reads KAGVTQTPRYLIKTRGQQVTLSCSPISGHRSVSWYQQTPGQGLQFLFEYFSETQRNKGNFPGRFSGRQFSNSRSEMNVSTLELGDSALYLCASSFADEQYFGPGTRLTVT.

CDR3 in amino acids: CASSKVELAVVNTEAFF. The gene calls are TRBV21-1 and TRBJ1-1. TRBV21-1 is recorded as a pseudogene. This CDR3 is 17 amino acids long.

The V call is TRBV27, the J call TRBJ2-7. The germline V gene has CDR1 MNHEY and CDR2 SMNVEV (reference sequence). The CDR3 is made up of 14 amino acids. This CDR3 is CASSITLSSYEQYF.

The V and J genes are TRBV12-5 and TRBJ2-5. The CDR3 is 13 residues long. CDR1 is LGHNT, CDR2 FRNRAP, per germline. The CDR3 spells CASGWANGETQYF.

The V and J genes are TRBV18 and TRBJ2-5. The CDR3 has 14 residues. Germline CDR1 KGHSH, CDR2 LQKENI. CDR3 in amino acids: CASSPPSGAETQYF.

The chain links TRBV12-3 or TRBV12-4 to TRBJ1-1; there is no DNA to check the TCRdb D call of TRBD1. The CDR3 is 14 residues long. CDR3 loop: CASSPDRVGTEAFF.

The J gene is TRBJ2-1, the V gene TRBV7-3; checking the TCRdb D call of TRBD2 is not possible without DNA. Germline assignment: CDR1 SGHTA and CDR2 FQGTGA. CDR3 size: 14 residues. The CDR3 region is CASSLAGGIDEQFF.

This CDR3 reads CASSSLAGGASETQYF. This rearrangement joins TRBV7-7 to TRBJ2-5; the TRBD2 assignment by TCRdb is unverifiable without DNA. CDR1 SSHAT and CDR2 FNYEAQ come from the germline V gene (reference sequence). The CDR3 runs 16 residues.

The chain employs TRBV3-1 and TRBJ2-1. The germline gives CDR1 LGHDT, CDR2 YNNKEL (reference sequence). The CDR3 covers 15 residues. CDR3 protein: CASSHKGSRDNEQFF.

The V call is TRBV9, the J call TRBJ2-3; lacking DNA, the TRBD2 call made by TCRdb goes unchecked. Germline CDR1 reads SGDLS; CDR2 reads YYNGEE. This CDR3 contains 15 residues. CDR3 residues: CASSPLGGGTDTQYF.

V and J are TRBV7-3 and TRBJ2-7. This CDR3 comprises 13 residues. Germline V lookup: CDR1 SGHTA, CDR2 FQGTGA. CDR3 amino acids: CASSKGSSYEQYF.

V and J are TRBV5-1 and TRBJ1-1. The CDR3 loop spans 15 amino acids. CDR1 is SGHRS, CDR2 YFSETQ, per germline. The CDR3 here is CASSWDRLEYTEAFF. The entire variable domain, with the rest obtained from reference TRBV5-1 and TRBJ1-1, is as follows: KAGVTQTPRYLIKTRGQQVTLSCSPISGHRSVSWYQQTPGQGLQFLFEYFSETQRNKGNFPGRFSGRQFSNSRSEMNVSTLELGDSALYLCASSWDRLEYTEAFFGQGTRLTVV.

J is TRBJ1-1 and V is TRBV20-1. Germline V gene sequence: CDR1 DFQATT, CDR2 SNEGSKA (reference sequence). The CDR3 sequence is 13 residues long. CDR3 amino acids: CSARGVRNTEAFF.

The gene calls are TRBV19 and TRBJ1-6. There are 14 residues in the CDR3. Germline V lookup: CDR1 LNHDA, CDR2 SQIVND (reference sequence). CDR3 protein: CASSPGLYNSPLHF. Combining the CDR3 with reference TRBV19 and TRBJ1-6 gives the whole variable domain DGGITQSPKYLFRKEGQNVTLSCEQNLNHDAMYWYRQDPGQGLRLIYYSQIVNDFQKGDIAEGYSVSREKKESFPLTVTSAQKNPTAFYLCASSPGLYNSPLHFGNGTRLTVT.

This CDR3 is CASSQDTTQYF. The chain employs TRBV14 and TRBJ2-3. Germline V lookup: CDR1 SGHDN, CDR2 FVKESK. This CDR3 contains 11 residues.

CDR3 residues: CSVENLRTGELFF. The chain is built from TRBV29-1 and TRBJ2-2. The CDR3 covers 13 residues. Germline V gene lookup returns CDR1 SQVTM and CDR2 ANQGSEA.

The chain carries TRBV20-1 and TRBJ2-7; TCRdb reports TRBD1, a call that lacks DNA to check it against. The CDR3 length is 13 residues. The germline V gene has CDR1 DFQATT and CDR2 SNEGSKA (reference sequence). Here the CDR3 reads CSARDRVLGEQYF.

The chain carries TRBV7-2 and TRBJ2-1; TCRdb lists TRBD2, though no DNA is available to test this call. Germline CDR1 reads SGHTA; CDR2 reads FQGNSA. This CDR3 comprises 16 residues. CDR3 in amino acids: CASSFGLAGGLAEQFF.